Below, 22 T cell receptor beta chains from the same sample are listed, as sequenced in a study of T cell responses to AZD1222 COVID-19 vaccine. Only in-frame clones appear in the TCRdb table, and some are missing; sequencing was by immunoSEQ multiplex PCR. The sample carries approximately 190,000 clones, approximately 91% recorded once. The specimen comprised peripheral blood, sampled on day 0 of AZD1222 vaccination. Receptors originate from an adult in good health.

This clone came up once. Here the CDR3 reads CASSPGWTGRYTDTQYF. CDR3 DNA: TGTGCCAGCAGCCCCGGCTGGACAGGGAGATACACAGATACGCAGTATTTT. This chain links TRBV3-1 (or the pseudogene TRBV3-2) with TRBJ2-3; 8 positions agree with TRBD1. The CDR3 has 17 residues. V was clipped by 4 bases and J by 2 bases; unmatched bases: 11. Per the germline V gene, CDR1 is LGHDT and CDR2 is YNNKEL (reference sequence).

This chain joins TRBV9 and TRBJ2-1, with 9 bases lining up with TRBD1. Germline trimming cut 3 bases from V and 7 bases from J; bases unmatched to any gene: 8. This CDR3 is built from 15 residues. Looked up from germline, CDR1 is SGDLS and CDR2 is YYNGEE. CDR3 nucleotide sequence: TGTGCCAGCAGCGCCTGGACAGGGGCCGAGAATGAGCAGTTCTTC. Its translation is CASSAWTGAENEQFF.

Regarding this clone: At one end, the junction sequence differs from germline, possibly due to a read error. The rearrangement links TRBV9 to TRBJ2-1; 11 bases fit TRBD2. This CDR3 has 15 residues. Germline CDR1 is SGDLS and CDR2 is YYNGEE. DNA of the CDR3: TGTACCAGCAGCATTACTAGCGGGAGTGGGAATGAGCAGTTCTTC. Residues: CTSSITSGSGNEQFF. Looking up the rest from reference TRBV9 and TRBJ2-1 gives the full variable domain: DSGVTQTPKHLITATGQRVTLRCSPRSGDLSVYWYQQSLDQGLQFLIQYYNGEERAKGNILERFSAQQFPDLHSELNLSSLELGDSALYFCTSSITSGSGNEQFFGPGTRLTVL.

The chain's CDR3 is CASSPVTGQKTYEQYF. The CDR3 region has the DNA TGTGCCAGCAGCCCCGTCACGGGACAAAAAACCTACGAGCAGTACTTC. The chain employs TRBV7-9 and TRBJ2-7, with a tentative D call TRBD1 (6 bases). The V gene's germline CDR1 is SEHNR and CDR2 FQNEAQ (reference sequence). Deletions cut 5 bases from V and 2 bases from J, with 19 bases between. The CDR3 has 16 amino acids.

The chain uses TRBV7-9 and TRBJ2-1; TRBD2 is a possible D gene (5 bases). Germline V gene lookup returns CDR1 SEHNR and CDR2 FQNEAQ (reference sequence). The CDR3 has 16 amino acids. The germline V and J ends were trimmed by 3 bases and 5 bases, with 17 bases remaining between them. CDR3 amino acids: CASSFQSGRRNNEQFF. CDR3 nucleotide sequence: TGTGCCAGCAGCTTTCAAAGCGGCCGCCGTAACAATGAGCAGTTCTTC.

V is TRBV4-2 and J is TRBJ1-2, with TRBD1 matching over 7 bases. The CDR3 spans 14 residues. With V trimmed by 4 bases and J by 7 bases, 9 bases remained unmatched. Per the germline V gene, CDR1 is LGHNA and CDR2 is YNFKEQ. The CDR3 DNA reads TGTGCCAGCAGCCTAGTGACAGGGTCGTTTGGCTACACCTTC. Protein sequence: CASSLVTGSFGYTF.

The gene calls are TRBV14 and TRBJ2-7; D gene unclear. This CDR3 contains 14 residues. Germline V lookup: CDR1 SGHDN, CDR2 FVKESK. V was clipped by 0 bases and J by 5 bases, with 11 bases between them. The chain's CDR3 is CASSQDYNTHEQYF. CDR3 coding DNA: TGTGCCAGCAGCCAAGATTACAACACCCACGAGCAGTACTTC.

The chain is built from TRBV7-2 and TRBJ2-4; D is uncertain. Germline CDR1 reads SGHTA; CDR2 reads FQGNSA. The CDR3 has 13 amino acids. V was cut by 1 base and J by 7 bases, with 8 bases left in between. The CDR3 nucleotides are TGTGCCAGCAGCTTAGGGCATGGCAACATTCAGTACTTC. It is translated as CASSLGHGNIQYF. Complete variable domain (other parts from reference TRBV7-2 and TRBJ2-4): GAGVSQSPSNKVTEKGKDVELRCDPISGHTALYWYRQSLGQGLEFLIYFQGNSAPDKSGLPSDRFSAERTGGSVSTLTIQRTQQEDSAVYLCASSLGHGNIQYFGAGTRLSVL.

The CDR3 is CASSWSRNSPLHF. The CDR3 region has the DNA TGTGCCAGCAGTTGGAGCCGGAATTCACCCCTCCACTTT. The V gene is TRBV7-2, the J gene TRBJ1-6; D remains unclear. The V gene lost 6 bases and the J gene lost 7 bases, with 10 bases spanning the gap. Germline V gene lookup returns CDR1 SGHTA and CDR2 FQGNSA. This CDR3 has 13 residues. The variable domain in full, completed from reference TRBV7-2 and TRBJ1-6, reads GAGVSQSPSNKVTEKGKDVELRCDPISGHTALYWYRQSLGQGLEFLIYFQGNSAPDKSGLPSDRFSAERTGGSVSTLTIQRTQQEDSAVYLCASSWSRNSPLHFGNGTRLTVT.

This rearrangement joins TRBV27 to TRBJ1-5, with 8 bases aligning to TRBD1. V trimming: 5 bases; J trimming: 8 bases; junction bases outside the gene matches: 11. This CDR3 has 15 amino acids. Germline values: CDR1 MNHEY, CDR2 SMNVEV (reference sequence). The CDR3: CASSQKQGQVEPQHF. Written as DNA, the CDR3 is TGTGCCAGCAGTCAAAAACAGGGACAGGTGGAGCCCCAGCATTTT.

The chain couples TRBV27 to TRBJ2-3; D unresolved. CDR3 length equals 13 residues. The V gene's germline CDR1 is MNHEY and CDR2 SMNVEV (reference sequence). The V gene lost 2 bases and the J gene lost 3 bases, with 6 bases spanning the gap. The CDR3 is CASSLSWTDTQYF. CDR3 DNA: TGTGCCAGCAGTTTAAGTTGGACAGATACGCAGTATTTT.

This rearrangement joins TRBV25-1 to TRBJ2-7, with D uncertain. The CDR3 has 14 amino acids. The germline V and J ends were trimmed by 4 bases and 1 base, with 11 bases remaining between them. The V gene's germline CDR1 is MGHDK and CDR2 SYGVNS. In nucleotides, the CDR3 is TGTGCCAGCAGTGGCTGGGCTCTTTCCTACGAGCAGTACTTC. Its translation: CASSGWALSYEQYF.

The chain employs TRBV27 and TRBJ1-4; 11 nucleotides align to TRBD1. Germline CDR1 is MNHEY and CDR2 is SMNVEV (reference sequence). The CDR3 contains 14 residues. The V segment lost 6 bases and the J segment 3 bases; nucleotides outside the gene matches: 0. The CDR3 nucleotides read TGTGCCAGCAGGGACAGGGGGCCTAATGAAAAACTGTTTTTT. The encoded protein is CASRDRGPNEKLFF. The full variable domain, with the rest looked up from reference TRBV27 and TRBJ1-4, is EAQVTQNPRYLITVTGKKLTVTCSQNMNHEYMSWYRQDPGLGLRQIYYSMNVEVTDKGDVPEGYKVSRKEKRNFPLILESPSPNQTSLYFCASRDRGPNEKLFFGSGTQLSVL.

The sample holds a few counts of this clone. This rearrangement joins TRBV5-6 to TRBJ2-3; D unresolved. Germline lookup yields CDR1 SGHDT and CDR2 YYEEEE. V was cut by 0 bases and J by 2 bases, with 7 bases left in between. The CDR3 sequence is 14 residues long. CDR3 region: CASSLGRNTDTQYF. The CDR3 bases are TGTGCCAGCAGCTTGGGTAGAAACACAGATACGCAGTATTTT.

Of note for this clone: At the DNA level, this CDR3 is encoded by other sequences in the same sample as well. The CDR3 is CASRVGLAGTATGEQYF. CDR3 sequence (DNA): TGTGCCAGCAGAGTTGGTTTAGCGGGTACCGCGACGGGCGAGCAGTACTTC. The J gene is TRBJ2-7, the V gene TRBV27; 7 positions match TRBD2. The CDR3 extends over 17 amino acids. The ends lost 6 bases at V and 6 bases at J; junction bases unmatched: 20. CDR1 is MNHEY and CDR2 is SMNVEV in the germline V gene (reference sequence).

V gene TRBV7-2 combines with J gene TRBJ1-6; 10 bases map to TRBD1. V was clipped by 1 base and J by 11 bases; unmatched bases: 17. Germline assignment: CDR1 SGHTA and CDR2 FQGNSA. The CDR3 runs to 19 residues. In DNA, the CDR3 is TGTGCCAGCAGCTTAGAGTTTCCCGGGACAGGGGTCGAATGGGCACCCCTCCACTTT. This gives the protein CASSLEFPGTGVEWAPLHF.

V and J are TRBV28 and TRBJ1-5; 8 bases line up with TRBD1. The CDR3 has 14 amino acids. Germline CDR1 MDHEN, CDR2 SYDVKM. V lost 6 bases and J lost 7; bases outside the gene matches: 8. CDR3 coding DNA: TGTGCCAGCAGACCCCACAGGGGGTGGCAGCCCCAGCATTTT. Translated: CASRPHRGWQPQHF.

This clone was recorded only once. The genes are TRBV6-5 and TRBJ2-2; the match to TRBD2 covers 8 bases. In germline, CDR1 is MNHEY, CDR2 SVGAGI. V lost 6 bases and J lost 7; bases outside the gene matches: 7. The CDR3 sequence is 14 residues long. The CDR3 DNA reads as TGTGCCAGCAGCGGACTAGCTCTGGGCGGGGAGCTGTTTTTT. Its translation: CASSGLALGGELFF.

The chain uses TRBV27 and TRBJ2-7; TRBD1 matches at 8 bases. This CDR3 region has 17 residues. Germline V gene sequence: CDR1 MNHEY, CDR2 SMNVEV (reference sequence). V was pared by 8 bases and J by 0 bases, with 15 bases of the junction left unmatched. For the CDR3, the DNA is TGTGCCAGCCGTCCTACTCCCCCCGGACAGGGCTCCTACGAGCAGTACTTC. Protein product: CASRPTPPGQGSYEQYF.

This rearrangement joins TRBV2 to TRBJ2-4, with D unresolved. The V gene lost 3 bases and the J gene lost 0 bases, with 12 bases spanning the gap. The CDR3 has 16 amino acids. Germline lookup yields CDR1 SNHLY and CDR2 FYNNEI. In nucleotides, the CDR3 is TGTGCCAGCAGTGATGGGGAACGAATAGCCAAAAACATTCAGTACTTC. This translates into CASSDGERIAKNIQYF.

CDR3 protein: CASSVERARGTEKLFF. CDR3 DNA sequence: TGTGCCAGCAGCGTAGAACGGGCCCGGGGGACTGAAAAACTGTTTTTT. The V gene is TRBV9, the J gene TRBJ1-4; TRBD1 might be the D (5 bases). CDR3 length equals 16 residues. Between the trimmed V and J ends, which lost 0 bases and 7 bases, there was a span of 16 bases. Germline V gene lookup returns CDR1 SGDLS and CDR2 YYNGEE.

The V and J genes are TRBV10-2 and TRBJ1-2, with 7 bases that match TRBD1. This CDR3 is built from 13 residues. V lost 4 bases, J lost 5 bases, and 4 bases stayed unmatched. Germline V gene lookup returns CDR1 WSHSY and CDR2 SAAADI. The chain's CDR3 is CASSAGQRYGYTF. Written as DNA, the CDR3 is TGCGCCAGCAGTGCGGGACAGAGATATGGCTACACCTTC.